One T cell receptor beta chain is described in this entry. Its target is not known. The sample comes from a study of cytomegalovirus exposure and HLA in healthy donors. Overall study results and limits: Follow-up analysis seemed to connect common viral pathogens with several of the most significant clusters identified. The likely explanation for a cluster of highly shared sequence variants was sequencing artifact. Across HLA loci, a later analysis found differing TCR association rates, with DRB1 most and HLA-C fewest. Within an earlier analysis, most TCR beta V segments proved productive either about 90% or about 30% of the time.

This CDR3 comprises 13 residues. CDR1 is ENHRY and CDR2 is SYGVKD in the germline V gene. The V end was cut by 6 bases, the J end by 3 bases, with 10 bases between. The PCR used 60 Vbeta and 13 Jbeta primers. Data came from immunoSEQ multiplex PCR; TCRdb stores just in-frame clones and leaves some out. This table has approximately 110,000 clones, around 70% appearing once. The sample taken for sequencing was PBMCs. J is TRBJ2-3 and V is TRBV10-3, with D maybe TRBD2 (5 bases). The sequence came from a man aged 25 to 45 in good health and CMV-seronegative. CDR3 sequence: CAIREGSTDTQYF. The CDR3 region has the DNA TGTGCCATCAGGGAAGGGAGTACAGATACGCAGTATTTT.